This T cell receptor beta chain was observed in a study of shared clonotypes between healthy human individuals. Study-wide findings and caveats: The study found lower generation probabilities in non-shared clonotypes than in those shared by all four donors. Clonotype sharing among the donors was expected to vary with sequencing depth. Compared with memory subsets, naive subsets generally had larger estimated richness.

Libraries were prepared by immunoSEQ multiplex PCR; TCRdb keeps only in-frame clonotypes and omits some of them. The table includes roughly 1 million clones, approximately 80% detected once. A note on this clone: The antigen is not known.

Between the trimmed V and J ends, which lost 7 bases and 4 bases, there was a span of 14 bases. CDR3 size: 15 residues. The germline CDR1 and CDR2 sequences are MNHNY and SVGAGI (reference sequence). The sample taken for sequencing was memory CD4+ T cells from PBMCs. Documented subset: CD45RA-negative fraction. The clonotype comes from a man in his late teens or twenties in good health. Some clones in this sample may be carry-over from other donors' samples. The chain combines TRBV6-6 with TRBJ2-6; no clear D. The CDR3 is CASTLASGGANVLTF. The CDR3, as DNA: TGTGCCAGCACATTGGCGTCGGGCGGGGCCAACGTCCTGACTTTC.